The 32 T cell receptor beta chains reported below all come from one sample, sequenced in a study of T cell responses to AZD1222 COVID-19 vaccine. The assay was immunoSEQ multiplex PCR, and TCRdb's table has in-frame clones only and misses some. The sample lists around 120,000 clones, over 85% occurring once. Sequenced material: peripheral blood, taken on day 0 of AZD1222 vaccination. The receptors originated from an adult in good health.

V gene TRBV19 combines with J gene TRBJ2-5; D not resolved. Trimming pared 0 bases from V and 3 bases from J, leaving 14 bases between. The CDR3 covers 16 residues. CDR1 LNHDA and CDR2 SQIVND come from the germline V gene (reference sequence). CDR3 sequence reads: CASSIDLGNWKETQYF. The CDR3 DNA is TGTGCCAGTAGTATAGATCTTGGGAACTGGAAAGAGACCCAGTACTTC.

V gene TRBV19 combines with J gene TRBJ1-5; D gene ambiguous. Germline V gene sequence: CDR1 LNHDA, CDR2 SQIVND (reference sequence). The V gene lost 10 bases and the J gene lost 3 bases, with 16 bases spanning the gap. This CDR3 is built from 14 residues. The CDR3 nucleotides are TGTGCCACTCAACTCCGGGTTCTCAATCAGCCCCAGCATTTT. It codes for CATQLRVLNQPQHF.

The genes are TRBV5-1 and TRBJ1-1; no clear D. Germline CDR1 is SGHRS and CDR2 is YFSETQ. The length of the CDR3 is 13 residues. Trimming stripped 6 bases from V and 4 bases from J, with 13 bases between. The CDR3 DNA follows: TGCGCCAGCATTGGGATCGGTTCCACTGAAGCTTTCTTT. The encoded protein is CASIGIGSTEAFF.

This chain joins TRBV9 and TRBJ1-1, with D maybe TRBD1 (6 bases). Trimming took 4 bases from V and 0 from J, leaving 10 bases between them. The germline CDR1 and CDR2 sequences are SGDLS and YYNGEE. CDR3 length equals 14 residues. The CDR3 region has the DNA TGTGCCAGCAGCATAGACAGGTTGAACACTGAAGCTTTCTTT. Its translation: CASSIDRLNTEAFF.

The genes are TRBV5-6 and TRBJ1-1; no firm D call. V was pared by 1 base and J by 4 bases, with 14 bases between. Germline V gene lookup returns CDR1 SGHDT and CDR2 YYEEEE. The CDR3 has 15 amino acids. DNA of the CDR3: TGTGCCAGCAGCTTGCGGGCGATTTACTTCACTGAAGCTTTCTTT. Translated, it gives CASSLRAIYFTEAFF.

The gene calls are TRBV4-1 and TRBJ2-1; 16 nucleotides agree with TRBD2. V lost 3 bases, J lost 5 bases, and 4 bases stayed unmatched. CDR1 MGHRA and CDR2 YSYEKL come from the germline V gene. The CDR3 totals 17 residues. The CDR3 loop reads CASSQTGTSGRDNEQFF. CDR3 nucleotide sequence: TGCGCCAGCAGCCAGACCGGGACTAGCGGGAGGGACAATGAGCAGTTCTTC.

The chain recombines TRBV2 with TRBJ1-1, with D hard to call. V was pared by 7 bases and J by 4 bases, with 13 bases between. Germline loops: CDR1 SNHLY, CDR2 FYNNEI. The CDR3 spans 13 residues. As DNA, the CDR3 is TGTGCCAGCACCGAGGTGGGGTTCACTGAAGCTTTCTTT. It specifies CASTEVGFTEAFF.

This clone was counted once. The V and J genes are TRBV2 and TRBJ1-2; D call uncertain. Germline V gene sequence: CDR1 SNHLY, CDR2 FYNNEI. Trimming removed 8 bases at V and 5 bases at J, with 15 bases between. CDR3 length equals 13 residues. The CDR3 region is CASRPNAIYGYTF. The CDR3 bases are TGTGCCAGCCGACCAAACGCTATTTATGGCTACACCTTC.

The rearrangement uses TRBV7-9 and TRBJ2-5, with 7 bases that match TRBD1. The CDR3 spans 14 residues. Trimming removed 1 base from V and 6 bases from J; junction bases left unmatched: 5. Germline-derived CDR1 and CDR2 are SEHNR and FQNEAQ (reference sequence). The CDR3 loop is CASSLVRQGKTQYF. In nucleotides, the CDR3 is TGTGCCAGCAGCTTAGTGAGACAGGGAAAGACCCAGTACTTC.

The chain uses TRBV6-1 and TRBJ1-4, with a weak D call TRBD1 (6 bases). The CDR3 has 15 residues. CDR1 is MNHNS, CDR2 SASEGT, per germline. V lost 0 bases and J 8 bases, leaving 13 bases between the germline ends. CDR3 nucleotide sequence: TGTGCCAGCAGTGAAGCCAACAGGGCCGGGGAAAAACTGTTTTTT. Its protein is CASSEANRAGEKLFF.

CDR3 residues: CATSSGMNSGNTIYF. The CDR3 DNA reads as TGTGCCACCAGCAGTGGCATGAACTCTGGAAACACCATATATTTT. This chain links TRBV15 with TRBJ1-3; unclear D gene. V was trimmed by 3 bases and J by 0 bases, leaving 9 bases between them. The CDR3 sequence is 15 residues long. The germline CDR1 and CDR2 sequences are LNHNV and YYDKDF (reference sequence).

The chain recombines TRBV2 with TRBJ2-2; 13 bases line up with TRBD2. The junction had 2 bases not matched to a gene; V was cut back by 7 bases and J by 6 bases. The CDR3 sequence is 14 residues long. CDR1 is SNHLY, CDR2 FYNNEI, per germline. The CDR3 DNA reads TGTGCCAGCACCGGACTAGCGGGGGCCGGGGAGCTGTTTTTT. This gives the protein CASTGLAGAGELFF.

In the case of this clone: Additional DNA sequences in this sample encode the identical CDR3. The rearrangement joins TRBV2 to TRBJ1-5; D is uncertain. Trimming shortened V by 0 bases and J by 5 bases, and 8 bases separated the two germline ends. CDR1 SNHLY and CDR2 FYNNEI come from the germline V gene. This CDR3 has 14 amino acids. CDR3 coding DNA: TGTGCCAGCAGTGAAGCGTCAGGAGATCAGCCCCAGCATTTT. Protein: CASSEASGDQPQHF.

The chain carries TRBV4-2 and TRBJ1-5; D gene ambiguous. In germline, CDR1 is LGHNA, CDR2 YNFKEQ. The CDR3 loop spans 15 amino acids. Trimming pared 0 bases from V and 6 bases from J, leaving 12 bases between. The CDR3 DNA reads TGTGCCAGCAGCCAAGATCGGACGATGGTTCAGCCCCAGCATTTT. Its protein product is CASSQDRTMVQPQHF.

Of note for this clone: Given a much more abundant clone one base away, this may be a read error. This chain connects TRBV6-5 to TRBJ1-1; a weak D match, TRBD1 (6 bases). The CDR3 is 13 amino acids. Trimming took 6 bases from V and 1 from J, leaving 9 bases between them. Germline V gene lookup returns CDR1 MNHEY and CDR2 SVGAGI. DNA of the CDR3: TGTGCCAGCAGCCGGACAGAGAACACTGAAGCTTTCTTT. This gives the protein CASSRTENTEAFF.

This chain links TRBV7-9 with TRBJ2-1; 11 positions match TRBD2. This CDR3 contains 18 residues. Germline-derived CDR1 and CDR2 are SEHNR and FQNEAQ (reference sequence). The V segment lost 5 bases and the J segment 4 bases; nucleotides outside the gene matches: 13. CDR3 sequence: CASSGLLFLAGGYNEQFF. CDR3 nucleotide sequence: TGTGCCAGCAGCGGGCTTCTCTTTCTAGCGGGGGGATACAATGAGCAGTTCTTC.

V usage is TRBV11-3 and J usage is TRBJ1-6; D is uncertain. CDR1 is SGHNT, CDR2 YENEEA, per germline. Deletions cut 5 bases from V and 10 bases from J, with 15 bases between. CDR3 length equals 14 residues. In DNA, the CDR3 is TGTGCCAGCAGCCCAATTAGGGATGAATCACCCCTCCACTTT. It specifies CASSPIRDESPLHF. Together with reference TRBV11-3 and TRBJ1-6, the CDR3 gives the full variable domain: EAGVVQSPRYKIIEKKQPVAFWCNPISGHNTLYWYLQNLGQGPELLIRYENEEAVDDSQLPKDRFSAERLKGVDSTLKIQPAELGDSAVYLCASSPIRDESPLHFGNGTRLTVT.

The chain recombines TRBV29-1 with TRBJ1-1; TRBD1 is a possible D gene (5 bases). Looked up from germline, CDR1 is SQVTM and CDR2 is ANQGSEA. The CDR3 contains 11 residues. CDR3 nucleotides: TGCCCAATTATGGGGGGCACTGAAGCTTTCTTT. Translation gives CPIMGGTEAFF.

The CDR3 DNA reads as TGTGCCAGCAGCCGGGACACCTCCTACGAGCAGTACTTC. Translated, it gives CASSRDTSYEQYF. The rearrangement joins TRBV5-6 to TRBJ2-7, with a weak D call TRBD1 (6 bases). V shed 4 bases and J shed 0 bases, with 8 bases lying between them. This CDR3 is 13 amino acids long. Per the germline V gene, CDR1 is SGHDT and CDR2 is YYEEEE.

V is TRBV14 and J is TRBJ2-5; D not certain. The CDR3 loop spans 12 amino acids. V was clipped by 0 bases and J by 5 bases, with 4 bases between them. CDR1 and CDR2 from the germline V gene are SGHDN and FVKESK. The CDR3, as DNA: TGTGCCAGCAGCCAAGAAGGGGAGACCCAGTACTTC. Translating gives CASSQEGETQYF.

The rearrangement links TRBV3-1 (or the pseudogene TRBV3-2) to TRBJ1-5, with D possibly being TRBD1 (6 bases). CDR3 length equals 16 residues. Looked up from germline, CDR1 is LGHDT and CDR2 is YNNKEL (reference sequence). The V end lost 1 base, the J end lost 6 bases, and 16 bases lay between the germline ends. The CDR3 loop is CASSQGGVGGGQPQHF. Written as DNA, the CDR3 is TGTGCCAGCAGCCAAGGTGGGGTGGGGGGCGGTCAGCCCCAGCATTTT.

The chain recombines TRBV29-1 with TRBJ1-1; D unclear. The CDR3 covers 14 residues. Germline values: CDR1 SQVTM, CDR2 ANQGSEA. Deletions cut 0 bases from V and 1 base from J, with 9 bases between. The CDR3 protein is CSVEEGASNTEAFF. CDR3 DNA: TGCAGCGTTGAAGAGGGTGCCTCGAACACTGAAGCTTTCTTT. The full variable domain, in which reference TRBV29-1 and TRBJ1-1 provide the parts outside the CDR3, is SAVISQKPSRDICQRGTSLTIQCQVDSQVTMMFWYRQQPGQSLTLIATANQGSEATYESGFVIDKFPISRPNLTFSTLTVSNMSPEDSSIYLCSVEEGASNTEAFFGQGTRLTVV.

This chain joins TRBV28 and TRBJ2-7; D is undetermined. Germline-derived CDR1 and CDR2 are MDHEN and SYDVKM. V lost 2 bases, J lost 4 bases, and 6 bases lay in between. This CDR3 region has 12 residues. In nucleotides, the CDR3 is TGTGCCAGCAGTTTAACGTGGTACGAGCAGTACTTC. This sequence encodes CASSLTWYEQYF.

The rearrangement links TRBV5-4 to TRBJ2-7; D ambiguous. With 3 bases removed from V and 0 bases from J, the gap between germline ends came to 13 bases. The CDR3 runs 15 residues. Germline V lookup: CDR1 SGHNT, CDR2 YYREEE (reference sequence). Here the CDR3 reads CASSYPGPSSYEQYF. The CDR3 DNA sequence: TGTGCCAGCAGCTACCCTGGCCCTAGCTCCTACGAGCAGTACTTC. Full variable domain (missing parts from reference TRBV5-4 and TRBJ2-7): ETGVTQSPTHLIKTRGQQVTLRCSSQSGHNTVSWYQQALGQGPQFIFQYYREEENGRGNFPPRFSGLQFPNYSSELNVNALELDDSALYLCASSYPGPSSYEQYFGPGTRLTVT.

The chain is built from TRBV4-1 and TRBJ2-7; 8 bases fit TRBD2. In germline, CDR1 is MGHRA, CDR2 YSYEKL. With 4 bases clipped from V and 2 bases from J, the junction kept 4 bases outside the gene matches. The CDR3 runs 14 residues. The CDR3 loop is CASSLAGQTYEQYF. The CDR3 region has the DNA TGCGCCAGCAGCCTAGCGGGGCAAACCTACGAGCAGTACTTC.

This chain's CDR3 is CASSKGFQPQHF. In DNA form, the CDR3 reads TGTGCCAGTAGTAAGGGTTTTCAGCCCCAGCATTTT. The rearrangement uses TRBV19 and TRBJ1-5; D gene unclear. Looked up from germline, CDR1 is LNHDA and CDR2 is SQIVND (reference sequence). The CDR3 contains 12 residues. Trimming cost V 4 bases and J 6 bases, with 7 bases left between them.

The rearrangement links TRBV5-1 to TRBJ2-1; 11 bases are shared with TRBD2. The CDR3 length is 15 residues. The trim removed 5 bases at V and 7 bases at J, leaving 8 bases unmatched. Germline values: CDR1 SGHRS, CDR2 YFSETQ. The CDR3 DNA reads TGCGCCAGCAGGTTAGCGGGGGGGCCGGGGAATGAGCAGTTCTTC. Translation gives CASRLAGGPGNEQFF.

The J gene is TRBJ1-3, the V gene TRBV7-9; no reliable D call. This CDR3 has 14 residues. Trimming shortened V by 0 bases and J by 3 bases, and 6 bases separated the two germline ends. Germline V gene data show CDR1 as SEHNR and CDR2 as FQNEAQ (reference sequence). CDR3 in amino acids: CASSLAGFGNTIYF. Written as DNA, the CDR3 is TGTGCCAGCAGCTTAGCGGGGTTTGGAAACACCATATATTTT.

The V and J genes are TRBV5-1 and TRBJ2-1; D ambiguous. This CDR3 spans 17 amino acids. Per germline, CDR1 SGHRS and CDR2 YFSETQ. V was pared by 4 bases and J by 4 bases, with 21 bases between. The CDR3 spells CASSQHWRQAIYNEQFF. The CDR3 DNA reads TGCGCCAGCAGCCAGCACTGGCGGCAGGCCATATACAATGAGCAGTTCTTC.

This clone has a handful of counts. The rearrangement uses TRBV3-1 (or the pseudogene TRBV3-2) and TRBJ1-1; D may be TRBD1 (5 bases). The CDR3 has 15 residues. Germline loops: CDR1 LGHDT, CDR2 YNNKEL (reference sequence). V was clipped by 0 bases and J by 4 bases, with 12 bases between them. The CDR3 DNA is TGTGCCAGCAGCCAAGATCCCCAGGGAGGCACTGAAGCTTTCTTT. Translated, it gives CASSQDPQGGTEAFF.

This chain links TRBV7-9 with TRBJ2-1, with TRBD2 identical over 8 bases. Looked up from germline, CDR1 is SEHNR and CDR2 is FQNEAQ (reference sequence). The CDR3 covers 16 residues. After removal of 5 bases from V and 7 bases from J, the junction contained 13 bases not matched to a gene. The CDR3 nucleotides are TGTGCCAGCAGCCACACCGGGACTAGGGGCGGGAATGAGCAGTTCTTC. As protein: CASSHTGTRGGNEQFF. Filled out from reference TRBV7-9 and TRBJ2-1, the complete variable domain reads DTGVSQNPRHKITKRGQNVTFRCDPISEHNRLYWYRQTLGQGPEFLTYFQNEAQLEKSRLLSDRFSAERPKGSFSTLEIQRTEQGDSAMYLCASSHTGTRGGNEQFFGPGTRLTVL.

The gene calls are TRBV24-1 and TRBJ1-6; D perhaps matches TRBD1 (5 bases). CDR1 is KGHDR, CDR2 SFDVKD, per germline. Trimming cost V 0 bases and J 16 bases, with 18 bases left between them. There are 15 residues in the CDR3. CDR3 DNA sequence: TGTGCCACCAGTGATTTGAAAGGGGCGGGAACAGCGCTCCACTTT. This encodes CATSDLKGAGTALHF.